Following are 17 T cell receptor beta chains from one sample sequenced in a study of cytomegalovirus exposure and HLA in healthy donors. The study ran its PCR with 60 Vbeta and 13 Jbeta primers. Clones were sequenced by immunoSEQ multiplex PCR, and TCRdb holds only the in-frame ones, with some missing. The repertoire consists of under 150,000 clones, with approximately 78% occurring once and the leading ten covering about 6.8%. Sequencing was performed on PBMCs. All receptors come from a woman in her thirties or forties in good health and CMV-seropositive.

The chain is built from TRBV5-1 and TRBJ2-1; D may be TRBD2 (5 bases). This CDR3 comprises 14 residues. V lost 7 bases to trimming and J lost 5 bases, with 16 bases between them. Germline V gene sequence: CDR1 SGHRS, CDR2 YFSETQ. CDR3 in amino acids: CASLRAELHNEQFF. The CDR3 DNA follows: TGCGCCAGCCTGAGAGCGGAACTACACAATGAGCAGTTCTTC.

A single count supports this clone. This chain uses TRBV7-9 with TRBJ2-5, with D maybe TRBD2 (5 bases). The CDR3 covers 18 residues. V was cut by 0 bases and J by 5 bases, with 22 bases left in between. In germline, CDR1 is SEHNR, CDR2 FQNEAQ (reference sequence). In nucleotides, the CDR3 is TGTGCCAGCAGCTTAGCCCCCTCCGGACGGGGAGCTCAGGAGACCCAGTACTTC. Its translation is CASSLAPSGRGAQETQYF.

The chain couples TRBV10-3 to TRBJ2-7; maybe TRBD1 (6 bases). V was shortened by 4 bases and J by 0 bases, with 10 bases between the two germline ends. Germline V gives CDR1 ENHRY, CDR2 SYGVKD. The CDR3 covers 14 residues. CDR3: CAISVGQSSYEQYF. The CDR3, as DNA: TGTGCCATCAGTGTTGGACAGAGCTCCTACGAGCAGTACTTC.

The V and J genes are TRBV20-1 and TRBJ2-5; D is perhaps TRBD2 (6 bases). With 5 bases removed from V and 7 bases from J, the gap between germline ends came to 8 bases. CDR3 length equals 10 residues. Germline lookup yields CDR1 DFQATT and CDR2 SNEGSKA (reference sequence). As DNA, the CDR3 is TGCAGTGCTGAGGGAGGGACCCAGTACTTC. Protein: CSAEGGTQYF.

The chain is built from TRBV18 and TRBJ2-1; no clear D. The CDR3 is 17 residues long. Trimming left V 0 bases short and J 4 bases short, with 16 bases between. Per germline, CDR1 KGHSH and CDR2 LQKENI. The CDR3 DNA follows: TGTGCCAGCTCACCACCGAGGCCCGTCGCGTCTTACAATGAGCAGTTCTTC. This encodes CASSPPRPVASYNEQFF.

V and J are TRBV2 and TRBJ2-3; 8 bases map to TRBD2. With V trimmed by 8 bases and J by 3 bases, 7 bases remained unmatched. CDR3 length: 14 amino acids. Germline CDR1 and CDR2: SNHLY and FYNNEI. The CDR3 bases are TGTGCCAGCCAAAGCGGGAGTGGTACAGATACGCAGTATTTT. Protein sequence: CASQSGSGTDTQYF.

This chain joins TRBV10-1 and TRBJ2-1; TRBD2 is a possible D gene (6 bases). CDR1 is WNHNN, CDR2 SYGVQD, per germline (reference sequence). The CDR3 covers 19 residues. V was cut by 1 base and J by 0 bases, with 19 bases left in between. For the CDR3, the DNA is TGCGCCAGCAGTGAGTTAATAGGTCGGGGGTCTAGCTCCTACAATGAGCAGTTCTTC. This gives the protein CASSELIGRGSSSYNEQFF.

The rearrangement links TRBV5-1 to TRBJ1-1, with TRBD1 as a possible D gene (5 bases). The length of the CDR3 is 14 residues. Per the germline V gene, CDR1 is SGHRS and CDR2 is YFSETQ. Trimming stripped 4 bases from V and 1 base from J, with 11 bases between. The CDR3 DNA reads as TGCGCCAGCAGCGCGTTCGGACAGAACACTGAAGCTTTCTTT. Translating gives CASSAFGQNTEAFF.

The rearrangement joins TRBV5-4 to TRBJ2-7; D possibly corresponds to TRBD2 (6 bases). In germline, CDR1 is SGHNT, CDR2 YYREEE (reference sequence). This CDR3 comprises 14 residues. The ends were cut back, 1 base at V and 3 bases at J, with 11 bases in the middle. The CDR3 DNA reads TGTGCCAGCAGCTTGAGGGCTAGCGACTACGAGCAGTACTTC. Translation: CASSLRASDYEQYF.

This chain connects TRBV4-1 to TRBJ2-1; 16 bases line up with TRBD2. V lost 4 bases to trimming and J lost 9 bases; unmatched junction nucleotides: 15. The CDR3 loop spans 19 amino acids. Germline CDR1 is MGHRA and CDR2 is YSYEKL. The CDR3 nucleotides are TGCGCCAGCAGCCCGGGGACTAGCGGGAGGGCCGGTTATCGAGGTGAGCAGTTCTTC. Residues: CASSPGTSGRAGYRGEQFF.

The rearrangement joins TRBV5-4 to TRBJ2-2; 7 bases are shared with TRBD1. CDR3 size: 13 residues. The germline CDR1 and CDR2 sequences are SGHNT and YYREEE (reference sequence). V trimming: 4 bases; J trimming: 6 bases; junction bases outside the gene matches: 3. CDR3 region: CASSLQGSGELFF. CDR3 bases: TGTGCCAGCAGCCTACAGGGGTCCGGGGAGCTGTTTTTT.

In this sample, this clone turned up a few times. The chain carries TRBV11-2 and TRBJ2-5, with 9 bases fitting TRBD2. J was trimmed by 5 bases and V by 1 base; bases with no gene match: 5. Germline CDR1 SGHAT, CDR2 FQNNGV. CDR3 length: 15 residues. CDR3 loop: CASSLGSGSLETQYF. The CDR3 nucleotides read TGTGCCAGCAGCTTAGGTAGCGGGAGCTTGGAGACCCAGTACTTC.

The chain recombines TRBV11-2 with TRBJ2-3, with 7 bases matching TRBD2. The CDR3 totals 16 residues. Germline assignment: CDR1 SGHAT and CDR2 FQNNGV. J gave up 1 base and V 1 base, and 5 bases lay outside the gene matches. The CDR3 is CASSLVGLAGTDTQYF. In DNA, the CDR3 is TGTGCCAGCAGCTTAGTCGGGCTAGCGGGCACAGATACGCAGTATTTT. Based on the CDR3 plus reference TRBV11-2 and TRBJ2-3, the full variable domain is EAGVAQSPRYKIIEKRQSVAFWCNPISGHATLYWYQQILGQGPKLLIQFQNNGVVDDSQLPKDRFSAERLKGVDSTLKIQPAKLEDSAVYLCASSLVGLAGTDTQYFGPGTRLTVL.

The chain recombines TRBV4-2 with TRBJ2-5, with 11 bases matching TRBD2. CDR1 and CDR2 from the germline V gene are LGHNA and YNFKEQ. The CDR3 loop spans 17 amino acids. V lost 2 bases and J lost 3; bases outside the gene matches: 8. The CDR3 is CASSQQIGTSGKETQYF. In DNA, the CDR3 is TGTGCCAGCAGCCAACAGATCGGGACTAGCGGAAAAGAGACCCAGTACTTC.

The CDR3 DNA reads as TGCAGCGTTGACTTGCGGTTGACGGGAGGGCCCTACAATGAGCAGTTCTTC. It translates to CSVDLRLTGGPYNEQFF. The chain recombines TRBV29-1 with TRBJ2-1, with 8 bases that match TRBD2. V was pared by 3 bases and J by 2 bases, with 12 bases of the junction left unmatched. The germline V gene has CDR1 SQVTM and CDR2 ANQGSEA. This CDR3 comprises 17 residues.

The sample holds a few counts of this clone. The chain joins TRBV5-5 to TRBJ1-5, with TRBD1 matching over 10 bases. Per germline, CDR1 SGHKS and CDR2 YYEKEE (reference sequence). Trimming at V came to 3 bases and at J to 5 bases, leaving 2 bases not matched to a gene. The CDR3 totals 14 residues. Here the CDR3 DNA reads TGTGCCAGCAGCTACGGACAGGGGGATCAGCCCCAGCATTTT. Its translation is CASSYGQGDQPQHF.

The genes are TRBV15 and TRBJ2-5, with 7 bases fitting TRBD1. The J call may be in error: the DNA end matches TRBJ2-7 better. The CDR3 totals 15 residues. Germline assignment: CDR1 LNHNV and CDR2 YYDKDF (reference sequence). DNA of the CDR3: TGTGCCACCAGCAGAGATCGACAGGGACCCTACGAGCAGTACTTC. It yields the protein CATSRDRQGPYEQYF.